A single sample gave rise to the 11 T cell receptor beta chains below, sequenced in a study of T-cell reconstitution after alpha-beta-depleted transplantation in children. Preparation of the TCRbeta library used unique molecular identifiers. Via MiXCR, TCRdb re-called the PCR reads, giving one row per CDR3 protein. The sample has some 590,000 distinct CDR3 sequences; 8% to 11% are singletons. The sample here was PBMCs from the stem cell graft donor, taken from the stem cell graft. These receptors came from a human donor who donated a stem cell graft to a child with acute myeloid leukemia.

The sample holds a few counts of this clonotype. The rearrangement uses TRBV20-1 and TRBJ2-7; 10 positions match TRBD2. The germline CDR1 and CDR2 sequences are DFQATT and SNEGSKA (reference sequence). CDR3 length: 14 residues. V lost 6 bases, J lost 2 bases, and 7 bases stayed unmatched. CDR3 sequence reads: CSAKRLAGAYEQYF. CDR3 bases: TGCAGTGCGAAAAGACTAGCGGGTGCCTACGAGCAGTACTTC.

J is TRBJ2-7 and V is TRBV4-2; D is tentatively TRBD1 or TRBD2 (5 bases each). Germline values: CDR1 LGHNA, CDR2 YNFKEQ. V was trimmed by 0 bases and J by 4 bases, leaving 16 bases between them. This CDR3 contains 16 residues. CDR3 nucleotide sequence: TGTGCCAGCAGCCAAGAACGAGGTGGGACCACATACGAGCAGTACTTC. It specifies CASSQERGGTTYEQYF.

J is TRBJ2-5 and V is TRBV5-1, with D tentatively TRBD2 (5 bases). The CDR3 has 14 residues. Germline V gives CDR1 SGHRS, CDR2 YFSETQ. V was trimmed by 7 bases and J by 5 bases, leaving 18 bases between them. The CDR3 sequence: CASASAWGVETQYF. The CDR3 nucleotides are TGCGCCAGCGCATCGGCTTGGGGAGTCGAGACCCAGTACTTC.

The V call is TRBV7-2, the J call TRBJ2-2, with 10 bases aligning to TRBD1. This CDR3 comprises 16 residues. After removal of 4 bases from V and 6 bases from J, the junction contained 8 bases not matched to a gene. Per the germline V gene, CDR1 is SGHTA and CDR2 is FQGNSA. The CDR3 nucleotides read TGTGCCAGCAGCTCCGGGACAGGGGTTTTCGCCGGGGAGCTGTTTTTT. Translation: CASSSGTGVFAGELFF.

The sample holds a few counts of this clonotype. V gene TRBV28 combines with J gene TRBJ1-5, with 12 bases lining up with TRBD1. Germline V gene lookup returns CDR1 MDHEN and CDR2 SYDVKM. The CDR3 contains 18 residues. Unmatched junction bases numbered 9, after V lost 4 bases and J lost 2 bases. CDR3 protein: CASSSGTGGPSGNQPQHF. DNA of the CDR3: TGTGCCAGCAGTTCCGGGACAGGGGGCCCCTCGGGCAATCAGCCCCAGCATTTT. Looking up the rest from reference TRBV28 and TRBJ1-5 gives the full variable domain: DVKVTQSSRYLVKRTGEKVFLECVQDMDHENMFWYRQDPGLGLRLIYFSYDVKMKEKGDIPEGYSVSREKKERFSLILESASTNQTSMYLCASSSGTGGPSGNQPQHFGDGTRLSIL.

This clonotype was seen a handful of times. The rearrangement joins TRBV7-2 to TRBJ2-1; 9 bases match TRBD2. The CDR3 is made up of 14 amino acids. Trimming at V came to 5 bases and at J to 13 bases, leaving 12 bases not matched to a gene. Per the germline V gene, CDR1 is SGHTA and CDR2 is FQGNSA. The CDR3 DNA is TGTGCCAGCAGCGCCCCAAAAGGCGGGGGGGGACAGTTCTTC. It yields the protein CASSAPKGGGGQFF.

This clonotype occurred many times. V and J are TRBV6-6 and TRBJ1-5; tentative D call: TRBD1 (5 bases). The V and J ends lost 6 bases and 4 bases respectively, with 7 bases between them. Germline CDR1 reads MNHNY; CDR2 reads SVGAGI (reference sequence). The CDR3 is made up of 12 amino acids. The CDR3 nucleotides read TGTGCCAGCAGCGAGGGGAATCAGCCCCAGCATTTT. This encodes CASSEGNQPQHF.

V and J are TRBV20-1 and TRBJ2-7; 7 bases are shared with TRBD2. Trimming at V came to 0 bases and at J to 4 bases, leaving 9 bases not matched to a gene. The CDR3 spans 15 residues. Germline lookup yields CDR1 DFQATT and CDR2 SNEGSKA (reference sequence). The CDR3 here is CSARDSGGGVYEQYF. The DNA for the CDR3 is TGCAGTGCTAGAGATTCGGGGGGAGGCGTGTACGAGCAGTACTTC.

J is TRBJ1-6 and V is TRBV6-2 or TRBV6-3; 8 bases line up with TRBD1. The CDR3 covers 16 residues. CDR1 and CDR2 from the germline V gene are MNHEY and SVGEGT. Trimming removed 6 bases from V and 7 bases from J; junction bases left unmatched: 11. The CDR3 is CASRPGQGGPNSPLHF. CDR3 nucleotide sequence: TGTGCCAGCAGACCCGGACAGGGAGGACCGAATTCACCCCTCCACTTT.

This clonotype was observed a few times. This chain uses TRBV4-2 with TRBJ1-1; no definite D call. Germline lookup yields CDR1 LGHNA and CDR2 YNFKEQ. The V gene lost 4 bases and the J gene lost 1 base, with 16 bases spanning the gap. The CDR3 consists of 16 residues. The CDR3 DNA reads TGTGCCAGCAGCCCGGACCCCAATCGACGGAACACTGAAGCTTTCTTT. Translation: CASSPDPNRRNTEAFF.

This chain connects TRBV6-2 or TRBV6-3 to TRBJ2-7; D remains unclear. V lost 2 bases and J 6 bases, leaving 2 bases between the germline ends. The CDR3 covers 10 residues. The V gene's germline CDR1 is MNHEY and CDR2 SVGEGT. The CDR3 bases are TGTGCCAGCAGTTACGGCGAGCAGTACTTC. This translates into CASSYGEQYF.